The rows below give T cell receptor beta chains drawn from one sample of a study of T cells in Graves' hyperthyroidism and ophthalmopathy. Each CDR3 protein gets one entry after TCRdb re-called the multiplex PCR reads with MiXCR. The data show over 550,000 distinct CDR3 sequences, with approximately 16% seen just once and around 19% held by the top ten. The specimen sequenced was blood. The receptors stem from a young woman with Graves' hyperthyroidism. Each CDR3 is given with its conserved first and last residue. D genes are given only for firm matches. Size is stated for part of the rows, as once, few or many counts, or as a class when the clone is expanded.

D	V	J	size	DNA	CDR3
NA	TRBV6-5	TRBJ2-2	NA	TGTGCCAGCAGTTACTCTGAGCCTAGGAACACCGGGGAGCTGTTTTTT	CASSYSEPRNTGELFF
TRBD1	TRBV6-2/TRBV6-3	TRBJ2-5	once	TGTGCCAGCACCGACCAAGGGGGCGAAGAGACCCAGTACTTC	CASTDQGGEETQYF
NA	TRBV3-1	TRBJ2-3	many	TGTGCCAGCAGCCTGACGGGGGCGGGGATACGTACTAGCACAGATACGCAGTATTTT	CASSLTGAGIRTSTDTQYF
TRBD2	TRBV12-3/TRBV12-4	TRBJ2-3	many	TGTGCCAGCAGTTTTAGGGCCCTAAGCGGGAGGGCCGGGAAGTCAGATACGCAGTATTTT	CASSFRALSGRAGKSDTQYF
TRBD2	TRBV5-4	TRBJ2-7	NA	TGTGCCAGCAGCTCCAGACTAGCGGCTTCCTCCTACGAGCAGTACTTC	CASSSRLAASSYEQYF
NA	TRBV2	TRBJ2-2	many	TGTGCCAGCAGTGAACGGGTTAGCTGGGGAAGAAGGGAGCTGTTTTTT	CASSERVSWGRRELFF
NA	TRBV18	TRBJ2-7	many	TGTGCCAGCTCACCCTTCGTCCAGGACGAGCAGTACTTC	CASSPFVQDEQYF
TRBD1	TRBV11-3	TRBJ2-7	few	TGTGCCAGCTGGGGACAGGGAGAAAACGAGCAGTACTTC	CASWGQGENEQYF
TRBD2	TRBV20-1	TRBJ2-5	many	TGCAGTGGGAGACTAGCGGGGCCGGAGACCCAGTACTTC	CSGRLAGPETQYF
TRBD1	TRBV20-1	TRBJ2-3	NA	TGCAGTGCCCAGGACAGGGTGGGGCATACGCAGTATTTT	CSAQDRVGHTQYF
NA	TRBV15	TRBJ2-5	NA	TGTGCCACCAGCAGAGACCCCAGGGGTCTAGAGACCCAGTACTTC	CATSRDPRGLETQYF
TRBD1	TRBV20-1	TRBJ1-5	NA	TGCAGTGCCGAGAGGGGGCGTCAGCCCCAGCATTTT	CSAERGRQPQHF
NA	TRBV6-1	TRBJ1-2	many	TGTGCCAGCAGCGACCGAATCTATGGCTACACCTTC	CASSDRIYGYTF
NA	TRBV7-9	TRBJ1-1	NA	TGTGCCGGCAGCTTAGGGGTGGGTGGCTTCACTGAAGCTTTCTTT	CAGSLGVGGFTEAFF
NA	TRBV2	TRBJ2-7	many	TGTGCCAGTGTAGAAAGGGCGGGCTCCTACGAGCAGTACTTC	CASVERAGSYEQYF
NA	TRBV4-2	TRBJ2-7	NA	TGTGCCAGCAGCCGCCGCGGGACTCGCCTCTACGAGCAGTACTTC	CASSRRGTRLYEQYF
TRBD1	TRBV6-1	TRBJ2-3	few	TGTGCCAAGGACAGGGGTTGCACAGATACGCAGTATTTT	CAKDRGCTDTQYF
NA	TRBV12-3/TRBV12-4	TRBJ2-1	NA	TGTGCCAGCAGGGGGGATCTAGCGCTACGCAACAATGAGCAGTTCTTC	CASRGDLALRNNEQFF